A single sample is the source of the 18 T cell receptor beta chains below, sequenced in a study of technical replicates of blood from a few donors. Sequencing used immunoSEQ multiplex PCR; TCRdb keeps in-frame clones, though not all of them. The table includes approximately 80,000 clones, 91% detected once. Sequencing was done on a sample of T cells isolated from PBMCs. The receptors come from a human donor in good health.

This sequence joins TRBV5-4 and TRBJ2-5; D call uncertain. Germline CDR1 reads SGHNT; CDR2 reads YYREEE (reference sequence). There are 12 residues in the CDR3. V was trimmed by 3 bases and J by 5 bases, leaving 8 bases between them. Here the CDR3 reads CASSSELETQYF. CDR3 DNA: TGTGCCAGCAGCTCTGAGCTTGAGACCCAGTACTTC.

The J gene is TRBJ2-1, the V gene TRBV4-1, with 7 bases that match TRBD1. This CDR3 is 15 amino acids long. CDR1 is MGHRA and CDR2 is YSYEKL in the germline V gene. The V and J ends lost 1 base and 8 bases, in that order; junction bases with no gene match: 8. The CDR3: CASSQGQGPRDEQFF. The CDR3 nucleotides are TGCGCCAGCAGCCAAGGACAGGGCCCCCGGGATGAGCAGTTCTTC.

J is TRBJ1-5 and V is TRBV4-1; D might be TRBD1 (6 bases). V was clipped by 4 bases and J by 3 bases, with 13 bases between them. This CDR3 has 15 residues. From germline, CDR1 is MGHRA and CDR2 YSYEKL. As DNA, the CDR3 is TGCGCCAGCAGCCCCCCGGACAGTACCAATCAGCCCCAGCATTTT. Translating gives CASSPPDSTNQPQHF.

CDR3: CASSHRTLLAIGDEQYF. The CDR3, as DNA: TGTGCCAGCAGCCATCGGACACTTCTGGCAATTGGGGACGAGCAGTACTTC. This sequence joins TRBV14 and TRBJ2-7, with TRBD1 as a possible D gene (5 bases). CDR3 length equals 17 residues. Trimming removed 3 bases at V and 5 bases at J, with 23 bases between. The V gene's germline CDR1 is SGHDN and CDR2 FVKESK.

The table lists this clone with a count of one. The V gene is TRBV28, the J gene TRBJ2-4; D is possibly TRBD1 (5 bases). This CDR3 has 15 residues. Trimming stripped 6 bases from V and 0 bases from J, with 12 bases between. Germline values: CDR1 MDHEN, CDR2 SYDVKM. CDR3 loop: CASRHSGIAKNIQYF. CDR3 bases: TGTGCCAGCAGGCATTCAGGGATAGCCAAAAACATTCAGTACTTC.

This clone turned up a few times. The V gene is TRBV10-1, the J gene TRBJ1-1; D gene uncertain. The germline V gene encodes CDR1 WNHNN and CDR2 SYGVQD (reference sequence). The CDR3 runs to 12 residues. The ends were cut back, 4 bases at V and 4 bases at J, with 7 bases in the middle. DNA of the CDR3: TGCGCCAGCAGTGGGCCGATCACTGAAGCTTTCTTT. This codes for CASSGPITEAFF.

The chain links TRBV28 to TRBJ2-7, with D maybe TRBD2 (6 bases). V was trimmed by 3 bases and J by 2 bases, leaving 8 bases between them. The CDR3 contains 13 residues. CDR1 is MDHEN and CDR2 is SYDVKM in the germline V gene. The CDR3 DNA reads as TGTGCCAGCAGTTTTAGCGGAACCTACGAGCAGTACTTC. Translation gives CASSFSGTYEQYF.

J is TRBJ1-5 and V is TRBV6-1, with D uncertain. This CDR3 has 14 amino acids. The V gene's germline CDR1 is MNHNS and CDR2 SASEGT. V lost 6 bases to trimming and J lost 0 bases, with 9 bases between them. The CDR3 region has the DNA TGTGCCAGCAGAGGAGGTTATAGCAATCAGCCCCAGCATTTT. Translating it yields CASRGGYSNQPQHF.

The chain combines TRBV7-9 with TRBJ1-4, with D unclear. Trimming removed 4 bases at V and 8 bases at J, with 14 bases between. The CDR3 covers 14 residues. Germline loops: CDR1 SEHNR, CDR2 FQNEAQ (reference sequence). CDR3 DNA: TGTGCCAGCAGCTCTTTCCGGGTGAGGGAAAAACTGTTTTTT. It yields the protein CASSSFRVREKLFF.

CDR3 nucleotide sequence: TGTGCCAGCAGTTACGACCAAGGGGTGAGAGCTTTCTTT. Protein product: CASSYDQGVRAFF. The chain carries TRBV6-5 and TRBJ1-1, with a tentative D call TRBD1 (5 bases). CDR3 size: 13 residues. The germline gives CDR1 MNHEY, CDR2 SVGAGI. The ends were cut back, 2 bases at V and 10 bases at J, with 14 bases in the middle.

The rearrangement links TRBV15 to TRBJ1-4; 8 bases fit TRBD1. This CDR3 spans 15 amino acids. V dropped 5 bases and J dropped 5; count of bases not matched to a gene: 7. The V gene's germline CDR1 is LNHNV and CDR2 YYDKDF (reference sequence). The DNA of the CDR3 is TGTGCCACCAGCGGTCGAGGGGACAGGAATGAAAAACTGTTTTTT. Its translation: CATSGRGDRNEKLFF.

The genes are TRBV19 and TRBJ2-7; 11 bases are a match to TRBD2. Unmatched junction bases numbered 15, after V lost 4 bases and J lost 4 bases. This CDR3 region has 18 residues. Germline CDR1 and CDR2: LNHDA and SQIVND (reference sequence). The CDR3 bases are TGTGCCAGTAGTACTACATTCCCCCGACTAGCGGGAAGATACGAGCAGTACTTC. It translates to CASSTTFPRLAGRYEQYF. Filled out from reference TRBV19 and TRBJ2-7, the complete variable domain reads DGGITQSPKYLFRKEGQNVTLSCEQNLNHDAMYWYRQDPGQGLRLIYYSQIVNDFQKGDIAEGYSVSREKKESFPLTVTSAQKNPTAFYLCASSTTFPRLAGRYEQYFGPGTRLTVT.

The CDR3 sequence is CASSYQTGVTYEQYF. CDR3 coding DNA: TGTGCCAGCAGTTACCAGACAGGGGTCACCTACGAGCAGTACTTC. This sequence joins TRBV6-5 and TRBJ2-7, with TRBD1 matching 8 bases. From germline, CDR1 is MNHEY and CDR2 SVGAGI. The CDR3 runs 15 residues. V gave up 2 bases and J gave up 2 bases; unmatched junction bases: 5.

V usage is TRBV29-1 and J usage is TRBJ2-3; 10 bases line up with TRBD2. Trimming at V came to 6 bases and at J to 3 bases, leaving 9 bases not matched to a gene. Per germline, CDR1 SQVTM and CDR2 ANQGSEA. CDR3 length: 15 amino acids. The CDR3 spells CSVTRTAGGTDTQYF. CDR3 sequence (DNA): TGCAGCGTCACACGTACAGCGGGAGGGACAGATACGCAGTATTTT.

In this sample, this clone turned up a few times. This chain joins TRBV30 and TRBJ1-5; 8 positions agree with TRBD1. CDR1 is GTSNPN and CDR2 is SVGIG in the germline V gene (reference sequence). The CDR3 contains 17 residues. V trimming: 0 bases; J trimming: 4 bases; junction bases outside the gene matches: 11. The CDR3 DNA follows: TGTGCCTGGAGTGTAGGTCCCCAGGGGGCTAGGAATCAGCCCCAGCATTTT. It encodes CAWSVGPQGARNQPQHF.

This chain links TRBV2 with TRBJ2-2, with 9 bases lining up with TRBD2. V lost 6 bases to trimming and J lost 4 bases; unmatched junction nucleotides: 12. The CDR3 runs 17 residues. Germline lookup yields CDR1 SNHLY and CDR2 FYNNEI. CDR3 amino acids: CASRRSAGGPSTGELFF. The CDR3 coding sequence is TGTGCCAGCAGAAGGTCGGCGGGGGGGCCGAGCACCGGGGAGCTGTTTTTT.

This chain links TRBV4-2 with TRBJ1-4; D is perhaps TRBD1 (6 bases). CDR1 is LGHNA and CDR2 is YNFKEQ in the germline V gene. CDR3 length: 13 amino acids. Deletions cut 6 bases from V and 8 bases from J, with 13 bases between. The CDR3 is CASREGVGEKLFF. As DNA, the CDR3 is TGTGCCAGCAGAGAGGGGGTTGGAGAAAAACTGTTTTTT.

This chain connects TRBV5-1 to TRBJ2-7; 10 nucleotides match TRBD1. The CDR3 sequence is 14 residues long. V shed 4 bases and J 3 bases; nucleotides not matched to a gene: 4. Germline CDR1 SGHRS, CDR2 YFSETQ. CDR3 DNA sequence: TGCGCCAGCAGCACGACAGGGGGCGGCTACGAGCAGTACTTC. Translated: CASSTTGGGYEQYF.